The T cell receptor beta chain described here comes from a study of shared clonotypes between healthy human individuals. Study results and caveats: Sample collection involved blood only; tissue repertoires are likely different.

Evenly divided among several immunoSEQ plates was the genomic DNA of each subset. Ten immunoSEQ deep assay plates held the unsorted PBMC DNA. Profiling relied on immunoSEQ multiplex PCR, and the TCRdb table lists in-frame clones only, not all of them. This table has a few hundred thousand clones, roughly 79% appearing once. Unsorted samples relied on roughly 100 million PBMCs, which served as the source of genomic DNA. CDR1 is MNHEY, CDR2 SVGAGI, per germline. The V and J ends lost 6 bases and 1 base respectively, with 10 bases between them. The CDR3 extends over 13 amino acids. Notes on this clone: Its antigen is not known.

This clonotype originated in a woman aged 35 to 49 in good health. Some clones in this sample may be carry-over from other donors' samples. The chain combines TRBV6-5 with TRBJ2-7; D remains unclear. The sample consisted of PBMCs. The CDR3 region is CASSRHPSYEQYF. In DNA form, the CDR3 reads TGTGCCAGCAGCCGACACCCTTCCTACGAGCAGTACTTC.